A single sample gave rise to the 20 T cell receptor beta chains below, sequenced in a study of vaccination and CD4 T cells after COVID-19. The study sequenced cultured CD4+ T cell DNA using the Oncomine TCR Beta short-read assay. TCRdb reprocessed the PCR reads via MiXCR and lists one record per CDR3 protein. The table records 10,000 to 15,000 distinct CDR3 sequences, roughly 50% of them present only once. Treatment here: roughly nine-day PBMC culture with coronavirus spike peptide pools or control peptides (ViraFEST assay). Their specific antigens are unknown. Material: CD4+ T cells from blood, cultured in vitro. Receptors were obtained from a human donor who had recovered from COVID-19.

The V gene is TRBV7-9, the J gene TRBJ1-1, with D tentatively TRBD1 (5 bases). V was cut by 5 bases and J by 3 bases, with 16 bases left in between. This CDR3 spans 15 amino acids. The germline gives CDR1 SEHNR, CDR2 FQNEAQ (reference sequence). CDR3 nucleotide sequence: TGTGCCAGCAGCGCCCCCGGGTCGGGACACACTGAAGCTTTCTTT. It yields the protein CASSAPGSGHTEAFF.

In its sample, this clonotype was seen once. The conserved closing phenylalanine or tryptophan is absent in this CDR3, likely reflecting a read error. The chain employs TRBV25-1 and TRBJ2-5; D possibly matches TRBD1 or TRBD2 (5 bases each). The CDR3 runs 15 residues. Germline V CDR1 and CDR2: MGHDK, SYGVNS. The ends were cut back, 4 bases at V and 4 bases at J, with 16 bases in the middle. CDR3 sequence: CASSAIETGRETQYS. CDR3 in DNA: TGTGCCAGCAGTGCAATAGAAACGGGACGAGAGACCCAGTACTCC.

The chain is built from TRBV6-1 and TRBJ2-1, with D uncertain. Germline lookup yields CDR1 MNHNS and CDR2 SASEGT. With 7 bases removed from V and 8 bases from J, the gap between germline ends came to 15 bases. The CDR3 spans 13 residues. CDR3 bases: TGTGCCAGCAAAGGGATTCGCTGGCATGAGCAGTTCTTC. Translating gives CASKGIRWHEQFF.

This chain uses TRBV28 with TRBJ1-1; D call uncertain. V lost 6 bases to trimming and J lost 11 bases, with 19 bases between them. This CDR3 has 13 residues. Germline CDR1 and CDR2: MDHEN and SYDVKM. DNA for the CDR3: TGTGCCAGCAGACCCGGGAGTCCAGGCGAGGCTTTCTTT. Amino acid sequence: CASRPGSPGEAFF.

The rearrangement links TRBV20-1 to TRBJ1-2, with D possibly TRBD1 on 5 matching bases. The germline CDR1 and CDR2 sequences are DFQATT and SNEGSKA (reference sequence). With 5 bases removed from V and 8 bases from J, the gap between germline ends came to 15 bases. This CDR3 comprises 12 residues. The CDR3 nucleotides are TGCAGTGCTGGGGGTGCGACTGGGGGCTACACCTTC. Its protein is CSAGGATGGYTF.

The rearrangement links TRBV27 to TRBJ1-1; D possibly corresponds to TRBD1 (5 bases). Trimming stripped 5 bases from V and 4 bases from J, with 11 bases between. In germline, CDR1 is MNHEY, CDR2 SMNVEV (reference sequence). This CDR3 region has 13 residues. The CDR3: CASSGGRFTEAFF. CDR3 DNA: TGTGCCAGCAGTGGGGGACGGTTCACTGAAGCTTTCTTT.

The gene calls are TRBV28 and TRBJ1-4; no reliable D call. The CDR3 is 11 amino acids. In germline, CDR1 is MDHEN, CDR2 SYDVKM. V was pared by 1 base and J by 12 bases, with 6 bases between. The CDR3 region has the DNA TGTGCCAGCAGTTTATCCCGGGAACTGTTTTTT. As protein: CASSLSRELFF.

The J gene is TRBJ2-1, the V gene TRBV20-1; 11 bases align to TRBD2. The germline V gene encodes CDR1 DFQATT and CDR2 SNEGSKA (reference sequence). This CDR3 is built from 17 residues. Trimming at V came to 0 bases and at J to 4 bases, leaving 8 bases not matched to a gene. As DNA, the CDR3 is TGCAGTGCTAGAGATAGAGGCGGGACTAGCGGTTACAATGAGCAGTTCTTC. Translation gives CSARDRGGTSGYNEQFF.

The gene calls are TRBV6-1 and TRBJ2-2, with D possibly being TRBD1 or TRBD2 (6 bases each). This CDR3 has 16 residues. In germline, CDR1 is MNHNS, CDR2 SASEGT. V lost 4 bases to trimming and J lost 4 bases, with 16 bases between them. The CDR3 DNA reads TGTGCCAGCAGTGCGATTGGGGGGCTGGTCACCGGGGAGCTGTTTTTT. It translates to CASSAIGGLVTGELFF.

The chain couples TRBV20-1 to TRBJ2-5; tentative D call: TRBD1 (6 bases). This CDR3 has 13 residues. The V gene's germline CDR1 is DFQATT and CDR2 SNEGSKA (reference sequence). V was trimmed by 2 bases and J by 6 bases, leaving 13 bases between them. The CDR3 region is CSARSGGGKTQYF. CDR3 nucleotides: TGCAGTGCTAGATCTGGGGGCGGAAAGACCCAGTACTTC.

This rearrangement joins TRBV7-3 to TRBJ1-1; D may be TRBD1 (5 bases). The CDR3 is 14 residues long. Germline V gene data show CDR1 as SGHTA and CDR2 as FQGTGA. The germline V and J ends were trimmed by 5 bases and 5 bases, with 15 bases remaining between them. The CDR3 loop reads CASSPSVGGTEAFF. The CDR3 DNA reads as TGTGCCAGCAGCCCCTCGGTGGGGGGGACTGAAGCTTTCTTT.

J is TRBJ1-5 and V is TRBV28; tentatively, D is TRBD1 (5 bases). The V end was cut by 7 bases, the J end by 6 bases, with 28 bases between. CDR3 length: 18 residues. The germline V gene has CDR1 MDHEN and CDR2 SYDVKM. In DNA form, the CDR3 reads TGTGCCAGCAAAAAGAACGGGGCGTATGACAGTTTTGGTCAGCCCCAGCATTTT. Protein: CASKKNGAYDSFGQPQHF.

This clonotype has just a few counts. The chain uses TRBV6-1 and TRBJ2-5; D uncertain. This CDR3 region has 15 residues. The ends were cut back, 2 bases at V and 2 bases at J, with 12 bases in the middle. Germline V gene sequence: CDR1 MNHNS, CDR2 SASEGT. In DNA form, the CDR3 reads TGTGCCAGCAGTGAAAACCGTCTACGACAAGAGACCCAGTACTTC. It translates to CASSENRLRQETQYF.

This chain connects TRBV30 to TRBJ2-3; TRBD1 matches 8 bases. Per the germline V gene, CDR1 is GTSNPN and CDR2 is SVGIG (reference sequence). The ends lost 8 bases at V and 4 bases at J; junction bases unmatched: 11. This CDR3 is 14 amino acids long. CDR3 amino acids: CAASDRVRADTQYF. DNA of the CDR3: TGTGCCGCCTCGGACAGGGTTAGGGCAGATACGCAGTATTTT.

The chain couples TRBV11-3 to TRBJ1-5; D is unclear. Trimming pared 1 base from V and 2 bases from J, leaving 0 bases between. The CDR3 is 12 amino acids. Germline assignment: CDR1 SGHNT and CDR2 YENEEA. The CDR3 coding sequence is TGTGCCAGCAGCTTAGGCAATCAGCCCCAGCATTTT. This translates into CASSLGNQPQHF.

The V gene is TRBV27, the J gene TRBJ1-2; D is perhaps TRBD1 (5 bases). The CDR3 runs to 15 residues. Germline values: CDR1 MNHEY, CDR2 SMNVEV (reference sequence). The ends were cut back, 5 bases at V and 6 bases at J, with 19 bases in the middle. CDR3 region: CASSPPPGGKNGYTF. CDR3 DNA: TGTGCCAGCAGTCCTCCCCCCGGGGGGAAGAATGGCTACACCTTC.

This clonotype was recorded a few times. CDR3 coding DNA: TGTGCCAGCAGGGAGGGGTATGGACAGGGGCCCTACGAGCAGTACTTC. Translated, it gives CASREGYGQGPYEQYF. This chain joins TRBV6-1 and TRBJ2-7; 9 positions match TRBD1. CDR3 length: 16 amino acids. With 6 bases clipped from V and 2 bases from J, the junction kept 11 bases outside the gene matches. CDR1 and CDR2 (germline): MNHNS, SASEGT.

The chain is built from TRBV27 and TRBJ1-3, with 7 bases that match TRBD1. The CDR3 totals 15 residues. In germline, CDR1 is MNHEY, CDR2 SMNVEV (reference sequence). Trimming removed 4 bases from V and 4 bases from J; junction bases left unmatched: 7. CDR3 protein: CASSSEGAKGNTIYF. The CDR3 DNA reads as TGTGCCAGCAGTTCGGAGGGGGCGAAAGGAAACACCATATATTTT.

The chain joins TRBV24-1 to TRBJ2-3; D remains ambiguous. Trimming took 5 bases from V and 8 from J, leaving 10 bases between them. CDR1 is KGHDR, CDR2 SFDVKD, per germline. The CDR3 sequence is 12 residues long. The CDR3 loop reads CATSARSGTQYF. The CDR3 region has the DNA TGTGCCACCAGTGCCCGCTCGGGTACGCAGTATTTT.

The sample holds a few counts of this clonotype. The rearrangement joins TRBV20-1 to TRBJ2-2; TRBD2 aligns across 14 bases. This CDR3 has 17 amino acids. From germline, CDR1 is DFQATT and CDR2 SNEGSKA (reference sequence). Trimming at V came to 6 bases and at J to 4 bases, leaving 10 bases not matched to a gene. The CDR3 reads CSATGLAGVQGTGELFF. CDR3 bases: TGCAGTGCCACGGGACTAGCGGGAGTGCAAGGCACCGGGGAGCTGTTTTTT.